This record concerns one TCR beta chain sequence. These data originate in a study of blood T cell repertoires in COVID-19. Sequenced by immunoSEQ multiplex PCR; TCRdb stores in-frame clones only, minus some. Of about 180,000 clones in the sample, about 88% are singletons; the top ten hold less than 3.5%. Per the germline V gene, CDR1 is MGHDK and CDR2 is SYGVNS. J was trimmed by 2 bases and V by 2 bases; bases with no gene match: 9. The CDR3 totals 18 residues. The chain carries TRBV25-1 and TRBJ2-6, with TRBD1 matching 7 bases. The sequencing sample was made of peripheral blood. The clonotype comes from a woman aged 25-40 years with active or convalescent COVID-19. The CDR3 reads CASSEPQGRTTGANVLTF. DNA of the CDR3: TGTGCCAGCAGTGAACCACAGGGGAGAACTACTGGGGCCAACGTCCTGACTTTC.